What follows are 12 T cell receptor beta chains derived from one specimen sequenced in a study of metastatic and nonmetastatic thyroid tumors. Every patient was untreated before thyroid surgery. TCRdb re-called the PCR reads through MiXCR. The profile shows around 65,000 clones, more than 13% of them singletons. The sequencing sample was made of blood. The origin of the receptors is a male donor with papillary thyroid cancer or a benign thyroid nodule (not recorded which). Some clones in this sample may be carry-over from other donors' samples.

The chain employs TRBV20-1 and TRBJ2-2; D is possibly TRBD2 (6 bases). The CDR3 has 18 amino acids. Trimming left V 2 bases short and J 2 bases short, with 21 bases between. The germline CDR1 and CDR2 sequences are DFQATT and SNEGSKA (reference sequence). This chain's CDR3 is CSARHIQRGLVNTGELFF. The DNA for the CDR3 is TGCAGTGCTAGACACATCCAGAGGGGACTCGTTAACACCGGGGAGCTGTTTTTT.

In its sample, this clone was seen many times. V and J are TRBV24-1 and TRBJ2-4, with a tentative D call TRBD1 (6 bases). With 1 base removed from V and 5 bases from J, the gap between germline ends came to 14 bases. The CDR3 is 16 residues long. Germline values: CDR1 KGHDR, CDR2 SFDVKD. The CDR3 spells CATSDFPTGPENIQYF. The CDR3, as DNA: TGTGCCACCAGTGATTTTCCAACAGGGCCGGAAAACATTCAGTACTTC.

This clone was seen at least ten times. The chain's CDR3 is CASSRDGTGGAWTTQYF. DNA of the CDR3: TGTGCCAGCAGCCGGGACGGGACAGGGGGCGCGTGGACGACCCAGTACTTC. The chain has TRBV7-9 and TRBJ2-5; 12 nucleotides match TRBD1. Trimming at V came to 5 bases and at J to 7 bases, leaving 14 bases not matched to a gene. This CDR3 region has 17 residues. The germline V gene has CDR1 SEHNR and CDR2 FQNEAQ (reference sequence). Supplemented by reference TRBV7-9 and TRBJ2-5, the full variable domain reads DTGVSQNPRHKITKRGQNVTFRCDPISEHNRLYWYRQTLGQGPEFLTYFQNEAQLEKSRLLSDRFSAERPKGSFSTLEIQRTEQGDSAMYLCASSRDGTGGAWTTQYFGPGTRLLVL.

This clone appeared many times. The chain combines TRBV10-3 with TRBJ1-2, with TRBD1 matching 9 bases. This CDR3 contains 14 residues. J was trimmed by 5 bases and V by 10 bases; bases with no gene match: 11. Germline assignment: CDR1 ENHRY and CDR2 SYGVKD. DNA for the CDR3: TGTGCCACTTTTTCCCGGGACAGGGATTATGGCTACACCTTC. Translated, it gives CATFSRDRDYGYTF.

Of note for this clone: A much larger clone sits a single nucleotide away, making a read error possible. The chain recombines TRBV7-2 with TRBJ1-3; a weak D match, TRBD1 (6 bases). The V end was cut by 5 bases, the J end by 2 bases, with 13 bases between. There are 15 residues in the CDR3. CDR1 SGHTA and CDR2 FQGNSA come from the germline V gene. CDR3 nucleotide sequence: TGTGCCAGCAGCCTTTTATACAGGGCTGGAAACACCATATATTTT. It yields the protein CASSLLYRAGNTIYF.

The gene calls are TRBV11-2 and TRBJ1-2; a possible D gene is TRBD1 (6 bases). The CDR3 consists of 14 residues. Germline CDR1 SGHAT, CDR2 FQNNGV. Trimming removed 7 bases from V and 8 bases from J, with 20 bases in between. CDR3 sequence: CASTFSQGIDGYTF. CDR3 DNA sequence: TGTGCCAGCACCTTCAGTCAGGGGATTGACGGCTACACCTTC.

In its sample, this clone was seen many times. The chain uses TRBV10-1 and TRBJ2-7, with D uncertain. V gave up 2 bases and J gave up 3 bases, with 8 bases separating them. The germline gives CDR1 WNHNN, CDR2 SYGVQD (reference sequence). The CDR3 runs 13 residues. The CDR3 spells CASSEIPFYEQYF. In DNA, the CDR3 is TGCGCCAGCAGTGAGATCCCTTTCTACGAGCAGTACTTC.

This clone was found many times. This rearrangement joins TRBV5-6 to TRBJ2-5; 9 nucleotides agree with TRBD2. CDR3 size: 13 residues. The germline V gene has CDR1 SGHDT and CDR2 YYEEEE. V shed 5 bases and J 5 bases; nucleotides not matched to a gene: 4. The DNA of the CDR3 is TGTGCCAGCAGGATAGCGGGAGTTGAGACCCAGTACTTC. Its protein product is CASRIAGVETQYF.

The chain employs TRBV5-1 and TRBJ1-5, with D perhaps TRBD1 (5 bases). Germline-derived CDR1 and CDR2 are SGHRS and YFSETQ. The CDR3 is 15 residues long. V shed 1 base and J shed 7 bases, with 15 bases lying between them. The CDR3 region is CASSLSGRVDQPQHF. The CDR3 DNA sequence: TGCGCCAGCAGCTTGAGTGGCAGGGTAGACCAGCCCCAGCATTTT.

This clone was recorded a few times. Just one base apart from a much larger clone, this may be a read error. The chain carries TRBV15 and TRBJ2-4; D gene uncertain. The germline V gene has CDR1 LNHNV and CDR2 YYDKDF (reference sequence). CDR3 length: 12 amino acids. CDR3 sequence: CATSRSDNIHYF. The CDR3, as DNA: TGTGCCACCAGTAGGTCAGATAACATTCATTACTTC.

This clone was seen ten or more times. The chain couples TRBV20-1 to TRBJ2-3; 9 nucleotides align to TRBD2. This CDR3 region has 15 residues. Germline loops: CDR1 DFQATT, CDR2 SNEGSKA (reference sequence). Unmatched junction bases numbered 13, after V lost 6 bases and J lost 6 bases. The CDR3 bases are TGCAGTGCCACCCTCGGGGCGGGAGGGCCGGATACGCAGTATTTT. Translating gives CSATLGAGGPDTQYF.

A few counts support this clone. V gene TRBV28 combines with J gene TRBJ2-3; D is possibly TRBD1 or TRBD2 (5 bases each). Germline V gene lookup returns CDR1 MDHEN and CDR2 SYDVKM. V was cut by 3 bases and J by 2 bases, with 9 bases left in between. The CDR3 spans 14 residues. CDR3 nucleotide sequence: TGTGCCAGCAGTTTCGGGGACCCCACAGATACGCAGTATTTT. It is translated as CASSFGDPTDTQYF.